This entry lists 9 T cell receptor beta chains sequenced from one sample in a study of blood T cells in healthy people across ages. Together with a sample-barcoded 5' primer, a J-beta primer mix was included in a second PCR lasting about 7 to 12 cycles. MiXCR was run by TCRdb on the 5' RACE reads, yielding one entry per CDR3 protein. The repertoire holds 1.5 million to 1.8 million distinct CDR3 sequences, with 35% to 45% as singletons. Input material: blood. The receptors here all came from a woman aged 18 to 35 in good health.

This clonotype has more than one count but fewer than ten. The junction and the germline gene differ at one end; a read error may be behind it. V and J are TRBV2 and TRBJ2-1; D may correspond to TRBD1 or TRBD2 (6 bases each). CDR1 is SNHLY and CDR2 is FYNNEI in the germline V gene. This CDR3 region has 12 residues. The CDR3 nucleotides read TGTGCCAGCACCCCGGGGGCGTATGATCAGTTCTTC. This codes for CASTPGAYDQFF.

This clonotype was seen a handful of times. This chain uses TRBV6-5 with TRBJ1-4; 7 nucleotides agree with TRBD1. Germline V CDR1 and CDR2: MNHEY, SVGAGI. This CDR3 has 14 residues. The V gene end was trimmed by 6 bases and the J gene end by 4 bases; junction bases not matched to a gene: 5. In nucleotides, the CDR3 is TGTGCCAGCAGGTCGGGACAGCGTAATGAAAAACTGTTTTTT. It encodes CASRSGQRNEKLFF.

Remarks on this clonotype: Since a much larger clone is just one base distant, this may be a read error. The CDR3 here is CNARDIGDTQYF. The CDR3 bases are TGCAATGCTAGAGATATCGGGGATACGCAGTATTTT. This chain uses TRBV20-1 with TRBJ2-3; D gene uncertain. Germline V lookup: CDR1 DFQATT, CDR2 SNEGSKA (reference sequence). The CDR3 runs 12 residues.

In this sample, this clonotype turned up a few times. CDR3 sequence reads: CASSSVRGWGKLFF. For the CDR3, the DNA is TGTGCCAGCAGCTCCGTCAGGGGTTGGGGAAAACTGTTTTTT. The J gene is TRBJ1-4, the V gene TRBV7-9; possibly TRBD1 for D (6 bases). The CDR3 spans 14 residues. V shed 4 bases and J shed 10 bases, with 16 bases lying between them. Germline CDR1 and CDR2: SEHNR and FQNEAQ (reference sequence).

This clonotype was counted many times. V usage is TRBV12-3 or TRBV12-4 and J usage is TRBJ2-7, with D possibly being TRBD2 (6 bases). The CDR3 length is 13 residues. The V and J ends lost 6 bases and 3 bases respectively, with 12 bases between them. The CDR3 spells CASSPDGGYEQYF. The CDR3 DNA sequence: TGTGCCAGCAGCCCCGACGGGGGCTACGAGCAGTACTTC.

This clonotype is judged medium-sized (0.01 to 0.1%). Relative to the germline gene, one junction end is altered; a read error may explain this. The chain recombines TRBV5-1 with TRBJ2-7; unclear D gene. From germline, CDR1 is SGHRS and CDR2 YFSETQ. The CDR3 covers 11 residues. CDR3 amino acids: CASSLDYEQYF. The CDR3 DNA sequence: TGTGCCAGCTCATTGGACTACGAGCAGTACTTC.

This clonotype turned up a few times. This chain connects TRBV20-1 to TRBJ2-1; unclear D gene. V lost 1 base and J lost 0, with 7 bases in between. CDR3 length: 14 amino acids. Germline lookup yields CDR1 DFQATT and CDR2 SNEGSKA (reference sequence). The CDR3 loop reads CSARGPSSYNEQFF. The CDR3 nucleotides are TGCAGTGCTAGAGGGCCCAGCTCCTACAATGAGCAGTTCTTC.

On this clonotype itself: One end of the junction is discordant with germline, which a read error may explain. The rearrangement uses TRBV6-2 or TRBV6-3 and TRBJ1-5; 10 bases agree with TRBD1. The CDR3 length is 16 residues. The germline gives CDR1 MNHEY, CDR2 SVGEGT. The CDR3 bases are TGTGCCTGCAGTTATAAAGCGGGACAGGGGAATCAGCCCCAGCATTTT. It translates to CACSYKAGQGNQPQHF.

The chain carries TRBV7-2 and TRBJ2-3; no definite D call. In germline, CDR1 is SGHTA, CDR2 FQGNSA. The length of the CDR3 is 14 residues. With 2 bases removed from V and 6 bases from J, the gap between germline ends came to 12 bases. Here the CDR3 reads CASSLLQRKDTQYF. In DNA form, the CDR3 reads TGTGCCAGCAGCTTATTACAGAGAAAGGATACGCAGTATTTT.